This T cell receptor (beta chain) was obtained from a study of post-analysis software for immune sequencing data. Overall study context: Relapsing-remitting, secondary progressive and progressive-relapsing forms of multiple sclerosis all featured among disease courses.

Prepared libraries of TCR beta cDNA carried unique molecular identifiers. Yield was some 540,000 cDNA molecules from around 1 to 9.1 million T cells. TCRdb passed the PCR reads through MiXCR, listing each CDR3 protein once. The sample consists of some 890,000 distinct CDR3 sequences, about 50% of them appearing once. Study results and caveats: Those with multiple sclerosis, the patient group, showed significantly lower normalized Chao1 diversity than controls. Controls showed lower frequencies than patients for 5 or 6 TRBV segments, and TRBV5-6, TRBV5-1 and TRBV20-1 were among these. By F measure, strong co-clustering occurred among samples prepared in the same batch.

The CDR3 is made up of 11 amino acids. Trimming removed 5 bases at V and 6 bases at J, with 6 bases between. Germline-derived CDR1 and CDR2 are SGHTA and FQGTGA. As to this clonotype: The antigen is undetermined.

The clonotype was recovered from a girl aged 5-17 years with multiple sclerosis. The sample comprised blood. V is TRBV7-3 and J is TRBJ2-3; tentatively, D is TRBD1 (5 bases). The CDR3 loop reads CASSAGDTQYF. The CDR3 bases are TGTGCCAGCAGCGCAGGGGATACGCAGTATTTT.